This T cell receptor beta chain was sequenced in a study of CD8+CD57+ T cells in acquired aplastic anemia. In the study overall: Sorting CD4+ and CD8+ cells gave DNA averaging about 3.2 ug.

According to the study, genomic DNA was the template for TCR beta VDJ and CDR3 profiling. TCRdb itself ran the reads through MiXCR, one entry per CDR3 protein. In the table there are approximately 98,000 distinct CDR3 sequences, 50% to 65% of which are singletons. The table lists this clonotype with many counts. Its antigen remains unidentified. Whole-study findings and limits: Patients and controls turned out to have 25 to 35 CD8+ CDR3 sequences in common. Between the patient and control groups, CD8+ Simpson's diversity did not differ significantly.

The CDR3 has 15 residues. Trimming cost V 5 bases and J 0 bases, with 14 bases left between them. Germline-derived CDR1 and CDR2 are MGHDK and SYGVNS. The V call is TRBV25-1, the J call TRBJ2-7; a possible D gene is TRBD1 (6 bases). The sequence was collected from a human donor in good health, serving as a control. Source material: sorted CD4+, CD8+, or CD8+CD57+ T cells (not recorded which) from PBMCs. The CDR3 is CASSSETGASYEQYF. The CDR3 coding sequence is TGTGCCAGCAGTTCCGAGACAGGAGCCTCCTACGAGCAGTACTTC.